Detailed here is one TCR beta chain. Mismatch with germline at one junction end may stem from a read error. The data originate from a study of blood T cell repertoires in COVID-19. About the study: Acute and convalescent COVID-19 specimens originated in the United States, Italy and Spain. PBMCs, B-cell-depleted T cells, or T cells provided the cDNA or gDNA that made up the material.

In the authors' workflow: Using reference gene primer amplification, nucleated cell counts were estimated. Libraries were prepared by immunoSEQ multiplex PCR; TCRdb keeps only in-frame clonotypes and omits some of them. The DNA was the basis for D and trimming; V, J and clone size are from that table. This sample has about 69,000 clones; over 75% occur once, and the top ten carry 2.5% to 3%. CDR1 SNHLY and CDR2 FYNNEI come from the germline V gene. This CDR3 is built from 13 residues. The rearrangement joins TRBV2 to TRBJ1-2; 7 nucleotides align to TRBD1. The TCR sequence derives from a man older than 75 with acute or convalescent COVID-19. The material sequenced was peripheral blood. CDR3 region: CASREQGIGGYTF. In nucleotides, the CDR3 is TGTGCCAGCCGTGAACAGGGGATTGGTGGCTACACCTTC.